This T cell receptor beta chain was identified during a study of shared clonotypes between healthy human individuals (dated by TCRdb to about 2020). In terms of the full investigation: A couple of women and a few men aged 18 to 49 years were included in the cohort. Each donor's leukapheresis produced roughly between roughly 0.85 and 9.5 billion PBMCs. The study deeply sequenced blood TCR repertoires of about 5 healthy adults to estimate repertoire size and the extent of clonotype sharing between individuals. To increase sequencing depth and limit assay-specific biases, different laboratories used diverse techniques to prepare libraries and sequence TCR repertoires. The investigation overall reported the following: Because the study included only a small number of donors, the genetic and exposure-history diversity represented was limited. Pairwise subsampling indicated that sequencing depth was expected to affect the degree of clonotype sharing among donors. Sampling was restricted to blood, and TCR repertoires in tissue are likely to differ from TCR repertoires in blood.

Worth noting for this clone: The clone's antigen remains unknown. No base quality values were provided; no much bigger clone lies one nucleotide off.

The CDR3, cysteine through phenylalanine, is 16 amino acids long. CDR3 DNA is the only sequence kept; it has 48 bases, read in frame from the first base. V and J lose 6 bases and 3 bases, and a span of 18 bases separates them. CDR1 and CDR2 are drawn from the germline V gene: MDHEN, SYDVKM. The donors were healthy, HIV-negative adults who had no recently reported acute infections or vaccinations. All donors were Caucasian adults living in Nashville, Tennessee, USA. For unsorted samples, approximately 81 million PBMCs were counted, and genomic DNA was extracted using the QIAamp DNA Blood Mini kit. Blood was collected by leukapheresis, and PBMCs were isolated by Ficoll-Histopaque density gradient centrifugation and then cryopreserved in liquid nitrogen vapor phase. TCR CDR3 regions were amplified from genomic DNA by multiplex PCR using the deep immunoSEQ assay. Extracted genomic DNA from each cell subset was spread evenly across all wells of several immunoSEQ 96-well plates, with each plate serving as a replicate. For unsorted PBMC, around 300 ng of genomic DNA, equivalent to approximately 30,000 T cell genomes, went into each replicate PCR. Ten immunoSEQ deep assay plates were used to sequence the unsorted PBMC genomic DNA. The purified libraries were quantified using a Qubit 3.0 fluorometer, sized with a Bioanalyzer 2100, and then quantified again using the KAPA Library Quantification kit. A separate single-read 150-cycle Illumina NextSeq 550 flow cell was used to sequence each immunoSEQ 96-well plate. The study's own analysis went as follows. Because the immunoSEQ output held only junctional sequences and lacked quality scores, the filtering could not match the filtering applied to full-length reads. To assign V/J genes and CDR3, sequences were annotated against IMGT germline references using PyIR, a Python wrapper for IgBLAST v1.9. Reads were removed for weak V/J assignments (E-value above 1e-6), missing CDR3, stop codons, out-of-frame junctions, or ambiguous translated residues. V3J clonotypes were defined by identical inferred V gene, J gene, and CDR3 amino acid sequence. Percentage overlap between repertoires was calculated by dividing the number of shared unique clonotypes by the size of the smaller repertoire. Repertoire richness was assessed with RTK rarefaction, the Chao1 estimator, and Recon v2.1 estimates of unobserved clonotypes. TCRdb took this table from immuneACCESS and kept in-frame rearrangements with V and J called. Such tables lack part of the clones; where checked against another copy, unresolved V genes explain under half of the gap, and the rest is unexplained. The V and J calls and the clone size are those of that table, but D and trimming were determined from the DNA. In this sample the table shows about half a million clones, less than 85% of which occur a single time. The ten largest clones take up 10% to 15% of the sample.

The chain is assembled from TRBV28 and TRBJ2-1; 5 matching bases give a weak D call of TRBD2. The source material was PBMCs. This receptor was taken from a woman aged 35 to 49 in good health. Some clones in this sample may be carry-over from other donors' samples. The bases read TGTGCCAGCAGGTCCCCGGACTGGATCCACTACAATGAGCAGTTCTTC. Translated, this gives CASRSPDWIHYNEQFF.